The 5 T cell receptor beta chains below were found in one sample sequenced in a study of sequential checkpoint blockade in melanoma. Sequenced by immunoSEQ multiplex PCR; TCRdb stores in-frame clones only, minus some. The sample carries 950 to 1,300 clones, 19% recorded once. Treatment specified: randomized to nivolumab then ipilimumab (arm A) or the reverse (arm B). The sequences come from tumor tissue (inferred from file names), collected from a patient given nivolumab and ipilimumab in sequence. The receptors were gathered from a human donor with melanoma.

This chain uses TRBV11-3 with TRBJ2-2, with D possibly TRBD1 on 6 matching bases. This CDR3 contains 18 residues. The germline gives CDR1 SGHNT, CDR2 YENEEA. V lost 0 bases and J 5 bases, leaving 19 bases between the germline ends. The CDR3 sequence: CASSLDLSTGSFTGELFF. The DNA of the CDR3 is TGTGCCAGCAGCTTAGATCTTTCCACAGGGTCCTTTACCGGGGAGCTGTTTTTT.

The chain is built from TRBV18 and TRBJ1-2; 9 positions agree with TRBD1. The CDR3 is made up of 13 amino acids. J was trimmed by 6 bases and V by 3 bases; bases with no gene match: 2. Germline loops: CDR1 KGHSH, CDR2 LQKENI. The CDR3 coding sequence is TGTGCCAGCTCACCGGACAGGGGAGATGGCTACACCTTC. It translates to CASSPDRGDGYTF.

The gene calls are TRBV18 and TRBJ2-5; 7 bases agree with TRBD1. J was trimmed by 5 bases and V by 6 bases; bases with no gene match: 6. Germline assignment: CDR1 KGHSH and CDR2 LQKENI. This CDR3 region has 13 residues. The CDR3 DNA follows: TGTGCCAGCTCCCGAGGACAGGAGGAGACCCAGTACTTC. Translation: CASSRGQEETQYF.

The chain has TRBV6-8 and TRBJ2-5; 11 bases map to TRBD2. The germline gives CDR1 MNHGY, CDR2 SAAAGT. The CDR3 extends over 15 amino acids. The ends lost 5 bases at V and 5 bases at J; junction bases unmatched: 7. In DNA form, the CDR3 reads TGTGCCAGCAGTGCGACTAGCGGGACGCAGGAGACCCAGTACTTC. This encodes CASSATSGTQETQYF.

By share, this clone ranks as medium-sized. CDR3 DNA: TGTGCCAGCAGCCCTAGACTAGCGGGGGCCGCGGGGAGTACGCAGTATTTT. This codes for CASSPRLAGAAGSTQYF. V and J are TRBV11-3 and TRBJ2-3; 12 nucleotides line up with TRBD2. This CDR3 region has 17 residues. V gave up 5 bases and J gave up 8 bases; unmatched junction bases: 14. The V gene's germline CDR1 is SGHNT and CDR2 YENEEA.